This T cell receptor beta chain came from a study of CD8 T cells in Susac syndrome. Reverse transcription of roughly 0.45 to 1 ug RNA used random hexamers. TCR beta CDR3 was amplified by immunoSEQ covering 54 Vbeta and 13 Jbeta. Using its own MiXCR run on the immunoSEQ multiplex PCR reads, TCRdb lists one record per CDR3 protein. There are 200,000 or so distinct CDR3 sequences in the sample; approximately 94% occur only once, and approximately 0.09% lies in the top ten. The ends lost 6 bases at V and 4 bases at J; junction bases unmatched: 5. The germline V gene encodes CDR1 MDHEN and CDR2 SYDVKM. CDR3 length: 13 amino acids.

V and J are TRBV28 and TRBJ1-2; 7 bases map to TRBD1. This receptor was taken from a human donor with multiple sclerosis. Sequenced sample: CD4+ T cells from PBMCs. The CDR3 DNA sequence: TGTGCCAGCAGCCGCGGGACAGTCTATGGCTACACCTTC. Its protein is CASSRGTVYGYTF.